This entry describes one T cell receptor (beta chain). Sequencing was performed with immunoSEQ multiplex PCR; in TCRdb, only in-frame clones are kept and a portion is missing. The sample holds under 150,000 clones, more than 70% seen once. This sample is drawn from a study of blood T cell repertoires in COVID-19. Study in general: Researchers got acute and convalescent COVID-19 samples from the United States, Italy and Spain. Sample material is recorded as cDNA or gDNA derived from T cells, B-cell-depleted T cells, or PBMCs.

The length of the CDR3 is 16 residues. CDR1 and CDR2 (germline): SGDLS, YYNGEE. V gave up 0 bases and J gave up 4 bases; unmatched junction bases: 8. The sequence came from a human donor in a cohort sampled during active COVID-19. J is TRBJ2-5 and V is TRBV9, with 8 bases matching TRBD1. Sequencing was carried out using peripheral blood. The CDR3 region has the DNA TGTGCCAGCAGCGTAGTAATTGCAGGGGGCGCAGAGACCCAGTACTTC. This codes for CASSVVIAGGAETQYF.